Following are 21 T cell receptor beta chains from one sample sequenced in a study of T cell responses to AZD1222 COVID-19 vaccine. Generated by immunoSEQ multiplex PCR, the TCRdb table keeps only in-frame clones and is missing some. The data contain around 99,000 clones, 75% to 90% of them singletons. Sample: peripheral blood, taken on day 0 of AZD1222 vaccination. Every receptor here comes from an adult in good health.

The V and J genes are TRBV5-1 and TRBJ1-6, with D possibly TRBD1 on 6 matching bases. The germline V gene has CDR1 SGHRS and CDR2 YFSETQ. Trimming cost V 6 bases and J 7 bases, with 11 bases left between them. This CDR3 comprises 13 residues. CDR3 sequence (DNA): TGCGCCAGCACCGACGGACAGAATTCACCCCTCCACTTT. It yields the protein CASTDGQNSPLHF. Combining the CDR3 with reference TRBV5-1 and TRBJ1-6 gives the whole variable domain KAGVTQTPRYLIKTRGQQVTLSCSPISGHRSVSWYQQTPGQGLQFLFEYFSETQRNKGNFPGRFSGRQFSNSRSEMNVSTLELGDSALYLCASTDGQNSPLHFGNGTRLTVT.

V and J are TRBV10-2 and TRBJ2-2; 10 bases are shared with TRBD2. The CDR3 has 15 amino acids. Per the germline V gene, CDR1 is WSHSY and CDR2 is SAAADI. V lost 4 bases to trimming and J lost 6 bases; unmatched junction nucleotides: 5. CDR3 in amino acids: CASSGTSGIAGELFF. Written as DNA, the CDR3 is TGCGCCAGCAGTGGAACTAGCGGGATTGCCGGGGAGCTGTTTTTT.

The chain carries TRBV19 and TRBJ2-1; D ambiguous. Germline loops: CDR1 LNHDA, CDR2 SQIVND (reference sequence). This CDR3 has 12 amino acids. The V end lost 8 bases, the J end lost 2 bases, and 7 bases lay between the germline ends. CDR3 nucleotide sequence: TGTGCCAGTTTAGCCGCCTACAATGAGCAGTTCTTC. Amino acid sequence: CASLAAYNEQFF.

The chain carries TRBV30 and TRBJ2-7; 7 bases are a match to TRBD2. Germline V gene sequence: CDR1 GTSNPN, CDR2 SVGIG (reference sequence). V lost 2 bases, J lost 2 bases, and 3 bases stayed unmatched. This CDR3 has 13 residues. The CDR3 DNA sequence: TGTGCCTGGAGTCGGGGGGTTGCCTACGAGCAGTACTTC. Translating it yields CAWSRGVAYEQYF.

This clone was detected once. This chain joins TRBV6-5 and TRBJ1-2, with 9 nucleotides matching TRBD1. V lost 7 bases, J lost 2 bases, and 5 bases stayed unmatched. CDR1 MNHEY and CDR2 SVGAGI come from the germline V gene. The CDR3 runs 14 residues. This CDR3 is CASTVGTGNYGYTF. CDR3 in DNA: TGTGCCAGCACTGTAGGGACAGGGAACTATGGCTACACCTTC.

The chain couples TRBV11-3 to TRBJ1-6, with D perhaps matching TRBD1 (5 bases). CDR1 is SGHNT, CDR2 YENEEA, per germline. Deletions cut 1 base from V and 9 bases from J, with 7 bases between. The CDR3 has 13 residues. The CDR3 DNA follows: TGTGCCAGCAGCTTAGGGGGACGTTCACCCCTCCACTTT. Translated: CASSLGGRSPLHF.

In its sample, this clone was seen a few times. The rearrangement links TRBV28 to TRBJ1-3; D is uncertain. The germline CDR1 and CDR2 sequences are MDHEN and SYDVKM. There are 13 residues in the CDR3. Trimming pared 3 bases from V and 2 bases from J, leaving 5 bases between. CDR3 nucleotides: TGTGCCAGCAGTTTCAGCACTGGAAACACCATATATTTT. Its protein is CASSFSTGNTIYF.

J is TRBJ2-3 and V is TRBV5-5; D uncertain. This CDR3 is 15 amino acids long. Germline values: CDR1 SGHKS, CDR2 YYEKEE (reference sequence). Trimming removed 3 bases from V and 0 bases from J, with 11 bases in between. In DNA form, the CDR3 reads TGTGCCAGCAGCTCGCGTACGGTTAGCACAGATACGCAGTATTTT. Its translation is CASSSRTVSTDTQYF.

V and J are TRBV28 and TRBJ1-1; 8 nucleotides align to TRBD1. Germline lookup yields CDR1 MDHEN and CDR2 SYDVKM. The CDR3 is 15 residues long. V lost 5 bases to trimming and J lost 4 bases; unmatched junction nucleotides: 9. This CDR3 reads CASSTRGQGFTEAFF. The CDR3 bases are TGTGCCAGCAGTACCAGAGGACAGGGTTTCACTGAAGCTTTCTTT.

The rearrangement links TRBV7-2 to TRBJ2-5; 7 nucleotides line up with TRBD2. The CDR3 runs to 13 residues. V was pared by 4 bases and J by 5 bases, with 4 bases of the junction left unmatched. Germline-derived CDR1 and CDR2 are SGHTA and FQGNSA. The CDR3 reads CASSWGGLETQYF. The CDR3, as DNA: TGTGCCAGCAGCTGGGGAGGGCTCGAGACCCAGTACTTC.

The rearrangement joins TRBV10-2 to TRBJ1-4; TRBD1 matches 7 bases. V shed 7 bases, J shed 2 bases, and the junction held 7 bases outside the gene matches. The CDR3 consists of 15 residues. Germline V gene sequence: CDR1 WSHSY, CDR2 SAAADI. CDR3 residues: CASNVQGGTNEKLFF. CDR3 in DNA: TGCGCCAGCAATGTTCAGGGGGGGACTAATGAAAAACTGTTTTTT.

The chain combines TRBV7-8 with TRBJ2-5; D is unresolved. The CDR3 covers 15 residues. Germline assignment: CDR1 SGHVS and CDR2 FQNEAQ. Trimming removed 2 bases from V and 2 bases from J, with 12 bases in between. CDR3 loop: CASSLIPGSQETQYF. CDR3 sequence (DNA): TGTGCCAGCAGCTTAATCCCAGGTTCGCAAGAGACCCAGTACTTC.

The V call is TRBV7-8, the J call TRBJ2-7, with 8 nucleotides matching TRBD1. After removal of 5 bases from V and 13 bases from J, the junction contained 10 bases not matched to a gene. The germline V gene has CDR1 SGHVS and CDR2 FQNEAQ. This CDR3 contains 12 residues. This chain's CDR3 is CASSLGTGGAYF. The CDR3 DNA follows: TGTGCCAGCAGCCTAGGGACAGGAGGCGCCTACTTC.

This chain uses TRBV30 with TRBJ2-3, with a weak D call TRBD2 (6 bases). Germline values: CDR1 GTSNPN, CDR2 SVGIG (reference sequence). The CDR3 is 13 amino acids. The ends were cut back, 1 base at V and 5 bases at J, with 10 bases in the middle. CDR3 in DNA: TGTGCCTGGAGTGGAGGGCGGGGAGATACGCAGTATTTT. Translated: CAWSGGRGDTQYF.

This clone occurred once. The chain carries TRBV6-1 and TRBJ2-1, with D possibly being TRBD1 (5 bases). Germline CDR1 and CDR2: MNHNS and SASEGT. The CDR3 extends over 12 amino acids. The V end was cut by 3 bases, the J end by 12 bases, with 12 bases between. The CDR3, as DNA: TGTGCCAGCAGTGACAGGGTTTGGGTGCAGTTCTTC. It is translated as CASSDRVWVQFF.

V usage is TRBV5-5 and J usage is TRBJ1-1; D unclear. CDR3 length: 15 amino acids. Trimming took 1 base from V and 1 from J, leaving 11 bases between them. Per germline, CDR1 SGHKS and CDR2 YYEKEE (reference sequence). The CDR3 here is CASSLLYGQNTEAFF. DNA of the CDR3: TGTGCCAGCAGCTTGTTATACGGTCAGAACACTGAAGCTTTCTTT. The entire variable domain, with the rest obtained from reference TRBV5-5 and TRBJ1-1, is as follows: DAGVTQSPTHLIKTRGQQVTLRCSPISGHKSVSWYQQVLGQGPQFIFQYYEKEERGRGNFPDRFSARQFPNYSSELNVNALLLGDSALYLCASSLLYGQNTEAFFGQGTRLTVV.

The chain recombines TRBV7-9 with TRBJ1-3; no reliable D call. Trimming stripped 4 bases from V and 0 bases from J, with 10 bases between. Germline assignment: CDR1 SEHNR and CDR2 FQNEAQ (reference sequence). CDR3 length: 15 amino acids. The CDR3 spells CASSSTTRSGNTIYF. Written as DNA, the CDR3 is TGTGCCAGCAGCTCGACGACCCGCTCTGGAAACACCATATATTTT.

This clone occurred a few times. The J gene is TRBJ1-2, the V gene TRBV5-1, with no clear D. The CDR3 loop spans 15 amino acids. Trimming removed 0 bases from V and 0 bases from J, with 9 bases in between. Germline-derived CDR1 and CDR2 are SGHRS and YFSETQ. CDR3: CASSLGSTANYGYTF. DNA of the CDR3: TGCGCCAGCAGCTTGGGCAGCACAGCTAACTATGGCTACACCTTC.

The chain recombines TRBV9 with TRBJ2-1; D is possibly TRBD2 (6 bases). CDR1 and CDR2 from the germline V gene are SGDLS and YYNGEE. The length of the CDR3 is 16 residues. V was cut by 4 bases and J by 0 bases, with 14 bases left in between. DNA for the CDR3: TGTGCCAGCAGCACCTTAGCGGCGAGCTCCTACAATGAGCAGTTCTTC. The encoded protein is CASSTLAASSYNEQFF.

The V call is TRBV30, the J call TRBJ1-2; 7 nucleotides match TRBD1. The germline V gene encodes CDR1 GTSNPN and CDR2 SVGIG (reference sequence). The CDR3 runs 12 residues. V shed 5 bases, J shed 4 bases, and the junction held 4 bases outside the gene matches. This CDR3 is CAWSRDSYGYTF. CDR3 in DNA: TGTGCCTGGTCCCGGGACAGCTATGGCTACACCTTC.

This rearrangement joins TRBV30 to TRBJ1-2; perhaps TRBD1 as D (5 bases). Trimming took 1 base from V and 6 from J, leaving 15 bases between them. The CDR3 loop spans 14 amino acids. CDR1 and CDR2 (germline): GTSNPN, SVGIG (reference sequence). The CDR3: CAWSDVQTANGYTF. The CDR3 DNA is TGTGCCTGGAGTGATGTTCAGACAGCTAATGGCTACACCTTC.